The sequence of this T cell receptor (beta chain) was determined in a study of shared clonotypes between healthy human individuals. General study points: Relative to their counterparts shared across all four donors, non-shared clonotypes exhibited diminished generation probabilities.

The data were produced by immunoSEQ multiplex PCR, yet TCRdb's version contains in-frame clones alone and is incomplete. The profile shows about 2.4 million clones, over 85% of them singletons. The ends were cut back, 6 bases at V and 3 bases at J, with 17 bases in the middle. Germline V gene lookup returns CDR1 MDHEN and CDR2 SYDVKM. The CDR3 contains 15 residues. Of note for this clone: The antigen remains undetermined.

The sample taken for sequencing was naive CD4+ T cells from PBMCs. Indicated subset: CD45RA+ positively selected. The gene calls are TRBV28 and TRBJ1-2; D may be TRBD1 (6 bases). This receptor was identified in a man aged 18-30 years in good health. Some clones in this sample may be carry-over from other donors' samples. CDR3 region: CASRNSRDNYYGYTF. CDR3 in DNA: TGTGCCAGCAGAAATAGCCGGGACAACTACTATGGCTACACCTTC.